One T cell receptor beta chain is described in this entry. The antigen it recognizes is unknown. No quality values exist for individual bases; no much larger clone is one base distant. The sample's treatment or condition label, in plain terms: in vitro stimulation with specific CMV peptide epitopes to enrich CMV-specific T cells. The sample is drawn from a study of T cell repertoires in cytomegalovirus infection (dated by TCRdb to about 2019). For the wider study: Peptide stimulations targeted recently identified HLA-C-restricted CMV epitopes, whose presentation resists viral immunomodulation, together with well-studied HLA-B-restricted epitopes. Donor HLA type was relevant to the analysis, because carriage of CMV infection together with the matching HLA type was indicated by public TCR beta signatures.

The full study reports these points: In both this cohort and an independent approximately 350-donor cohort, the cumulative frequency of public TCR beta family members distinguished carriers of CMV infection plus the relevant HLA type. The ex vivo response was dominated by HLA-C-restricted CMV-specific TCR beta clonotypes, which also provided the single most frequent clonotype in two of eight donors.

TCRdb lists the instrument as Illumina HiSeq 1500. The raw public reads went through TCRdb reprocessing: fastp at Q25, MiXCR clone calling, in-frame beta chains kept. Rows with one shared CDR3 protein collapse into an entry with the most common genes and DNA. Here the sample has roughly 990,000 distinct CDR3 sequences; 30% to 40% occur a single time. Of the sample, more than 13% falls within the top ten clones. CDR1 and CDR2 are read off the germline V gene (reference sequence) as LNHDA and SQIVND. From cysteine to phenylalanine, the CDR3 is 14 amino acids long. This entry keeps only the CDR3 DNA: 42 bases, framed from base 1. The trim is 10 bases for V and 2 bases for J, with a gap of 16 bases between the germline ends.

This material consisted of cultured CD8+ T cells from PBMCs, taken from culture after CMV antigen stimulation. The rearranged chain carries TRBV19 and TRBJ2-3; D gene: possibly TRBD2, on 7 matching bases. The TCR comes from a human donor in good health (CMV status not recorded). Some clones in this sample may be carry-over from other donors' samples. The CDR3 protein: CATTGGHSTDTQYF. The nucleotide sequence reads TGTGCCACCACGGGGGGACATTCCACAGATACGCAGTATTTT.